The rows below give T cell receptor beta chains drawn from one sample of a study of blood T cell repertoires in COVID-19. The repertoire was sequenced with immunoSEQ multiplex PCR; TCRdb's copy has only in-frame clones and lacks some. The table includes around 200,000 clones, around 90% detected once. The sample comprised peripheral blood. The receptors stem from a man in his forties or fifties with acute or convalescent COVID-19. Both conserved end residues are part of each CDR3. Each record gives: D gene, V gene, J gene, clone size, CDR3 protein, CDR3 DNA. D genes are given only for firm matches. Clone size appears in some rows only: once, few, many, or a class for an expanded clone.

D gene: NA; V gene: TRBV28; J gene: TRBJ1-1; clone size: NA; CDR3 protein: CASSSPGSHTEAFF; CDR3 DNA: TGTGCCAGCAGTTCCCCCGGGTCCCACACTGAAGCTTTCTTT
D gene: TRBD1; V gene: TRBV12-3/TRBV12-4; J gene: TRBJ2-5; clone size: NA; CDR3 protein: CASRKTGKETQYF; CDR3 DNA: TGTGCCAGCAGAAAGACAGGGAAAGAGACCCAGTACTTC
D gene: TRBD1; V gene: TRBV19; J gene: TRBJ1-5; clone size: NA; CDR3 protein: CASILRATGTGNQPQHF; CDR3 DNA: TGTGCCAGTATCCTACGAGCCACCGGGACAGGCAATCAGCCCCAGCATTTT
D gene: TRBD1; V gene: TRBV7-2; J gene: TRBJ2-7; clone size: NA; CDR3 protein: CASSLTGVSSYEQYF; CDR3 DNA: TGTGCCAGCAGTCTCACAGGGGTGAGCTCCTACGAGCAGTACTTC
D gene: TRBD1; V gene: TRBV27; J gene: TRBJ1-2; clone size: NA; CDR3 protein: CASSLYPPGQGATNYGYTF; CDR3 DNA: TGTGCCAGCAGCCTATACCCCCCGGGACAGGGGGCGACTAACTATGGCTACACCTTC
D gene: TRBD1; V gene: TRBV7-2; J gene: TRBJ2-7; clone size: NA; CDR3 protein: CASSRTGTEAHEQYF; CDR3 DNA: TGTGCCAGCAGTCGAACCGGGACAGAAGCCCACGAGCAGTACTTC
D gene: NA; V gene: TRBV27; J gene: TRBJ1-2; clone size: NA; CDR3 protein: CASEVGGIKNYGYTF; CDR3 DNA: TGTGCCAGCGAGGTGGGGGGGATAAAGAACTATGGCTACACCTTC
D gene: TRBD1; V gene: TRBV27; J gene: TRBJ2-6; clone size: NA; CDR3 protein: CASRSGQYSGANVLTF; CDR3 DNA: TGTGCCAGCAGATCGGGACAGTACTCTGGGGCCAACGTCCTGACTTTC
D gene: NA; V gene: TRBV7-3; J gene: TRBJ1-4; clone size: NA; CDR3 protein: CASSLNGGANEKLFF; CDR3 DNA: TGTGCCAGCAGCTTAAACGGCGGGGCTAATGAAAAACTGTTTTTT
D gene: TRBD2; V gene: TRBV28; J gene: TRBJ2-1; clone size: NA; CDR3 protein: CASSSGGTSTNEQFF; CDR3 DNA: TGTGCCAGCAGTTCCGGCGGGACTAGCACCAATGAGCAGTTCTTC
D gene: NA; V gene: TRBV7-9; J gene: TRBJ1-2; clone size: few; CDR3 protein: CASTPSRRPTNYGYTF; CDR3 DNA: TGTGCCAGCACCCCAAGTAGGAGGCCTACTAACTATGGCTACACCTTC
D gene: NA; V gene: TRBV9; J gene: TRBJ1-3; clone size: NA; CDR3 protein: CASGTSGNTIYF; CDR3 DNA: TGTGCCAGCGGGACATCTGGAAACACCATATATTTT
D gene: NA; V gene: TRBV5-1; J gene: TRBJ1-1; clone size: NA; CDR3 protein: CASSDGQNTEAFF; CDR3 DNA: TGCGCCAGCAGCGACGGACAGAACACTGAAGCTTTCTTT
D gene: TRBD2; V gene: TRBV30; J gene: TRBJ2-7; clone size: NA; CDR3 protein: CAWSVGGGAIPEQYF; CDR3 DNA: TGTGCCTGGAGTGTGGGCGGGGGGGCCATCCCCGAGCAGTACTTC
D gene: TRBD1; V gene: TRBV5-4; J gene: TRBJ1-2; clone size: NA; CDR3 protein: CASSARTGPTNGYTF; CDR3 DNA: TGTGCCAGCAGCGCCCGGACAGGGCCGACTAATGGCTACACCTTC
D gene: TRBD1; V gene: TRBV4-3; J gene: TRBJ1-2; clone size: NA; CDR3 protein: CASSPGGRIYGYTF; CDR3 DNA: TGCGCCAGCAGCCCAGGGGGCCGGATATATGGCTACACCTTC
D gene: NA; V gene: TRBV3-1/TRBV3-2; J gene: TRBJ1-1; clone size: few; CDR3 protein: CASSLTPGSMNTEAFF; CDR3 DNA: TGTGCCAGCAGTCTCACTCCGGGGTCTATGAACACTGAAGCTTTCTTT
D gene: NA; V gene: TRBV7-2; J gene: TRBJ2-7; clone size: NA; CDR3 protein: CASSRSYEQYF; CDR3 DNA: TGTGCCAGCAGCCGTTCCTACGAGCAGTACTTC
D gene: NA; V gene: TRBV5-5; J gene: TRBJ1-6; clone size: NA; CDR3 protein: CASRLSQGNYNSPLHF; CDR3 DNA: TGTGCCAGCAGGTTATCTCAGGGGAACTATAATTCACCCCTCCACTTT
D gene: NA; V gene: TRBV19; J gene: TRBJ1-1; clone size: NA; CDR3 protein: CASSGDIATEAFF; CDR3 DNA: TGTGCCAGTAGTGGGGACATCGCCACTGAAGCTTTCTTT
D gene: NA; V gene: TRBV2; J gene: TRBJ2-3; clone size: NA; CDR3 protein: CASSVRVRDTQYF; CDR3 DNA: TGTGCCAGCAGTGTCAGGGTGAGAGATACGCAGTATTTT
D gene: NA; V gene: TRBV10-3; J gene: TRBJ1-4; clone size: NA; CDR3 protein: CAISEYSAATNEKLFF; CDR3 DNA: TGTGCCATCAGTGAATACTCGGCGGCAACTAATGAAAAACTGTTTTTT
D gene: NA; V gene: TRBV30; J gene: TRBJ2-5; clone size: NA; CDR3 protein: CAWSPQGLQETQYF; CDR3 DNA: TGTGCCTGGAGTCCCCAGGGCCTCCAAGAGACCCAGTACTTC
D gene: TRBD1; V gene: TRBV27; J gene: TRBJ2-5; clone size: NA; CDR3 protein: CASSLSRGQETQYF; CDR3 DNA: TGTGCCAGCAGTTTAAGCAGGGGGCAAGAGACCCAGTACTTC
D gene: NA; V gene: TRBV5-8; J gene: TRBJ2-2; clone size: NA; CDR3 protein: CASSLAGDRSTGELFF; CDR3 DNA: TGTGCCAGCAGCTTGGCCGGTGACAGGAGTACCGGGGAGCTGTTTTTT
D gene: TRBD2; V gene: TRBV30; J gene: TRBJ2-1; clone size: NA; CDR3 protein: CAWDLGLAGNEQFF; CDR3 DNA: TGTGCCTGGGACTTAGGACTAGCGGGGAATGAGCAGTTCTTC
D gene: NA; V gene: TRBV7-2; J gene: TRBJ1-6; clone size: once; CDR3 protein: CASSLAGGLGSPLHF; CDR3 DNA: TGTGCCAGCAGCTTAGCGGGGGGACTTGGTTCACCCCTCCACTTT
D gene: NA; V gene: TRBV5-4; J gene: TRBJ2-6; clone size: once; CDR3 protein: CASTNGGPGANVLTF; CDR3 DNA: TGTGCCAGCACCAACGGGGGGCCTGGGGCCAACGTCCTGACTTTC
D gene: NA; V gene: TRBV24-1; J gene: TRBJ1-2; clone size: NA; CDR3 protein: CATRDNPQYGYTF; CDR3 DNA: TGTGCCACCAGGGACAACCCCCAATATGGCTACACCTTC
D gene: TRBD1; V gene: TRBV5-1; J gene: TRBJ2-2; clone size: NA; CDR3 protein: CASSLRGGRDTGELFF; CDR3 DNA: TGCGCCAGCAGCTTGAGAGGGGGCCGGGACACCGGGGAGCTGTTTTTT
D gene: NA; V gene: TRBV2; J gene: TRBJ1-5; clone size: NA; CDR3 protein: CASSETLGGRGNQPQHF; CDR3 DNA: TGTGCCAGCAGTGAAACTCTCGGCGGCAGGGGCAATCAGCCCCAGCATTTT
D gene: TRBD1; V gene: TRBV7-2; J gene: TRBJ2-7; clone size: NA; CDR3 protein: CASSLDRTGGKEQYF; CDR3 DNA: TGTGCCAGCAGCTTAGACAGGACAGGGGGTAAAGAGCAGTACTTC
D gene: TRBD2; V gene: TRBV30; J gene: TRBJ2-5; clone size: NA; CDR3 protein: CAWEGLAGQETQYF; CDR3 DNA: TGTGCCTGGGAGGGACTAGCGGGCCAAGAGACCCAGTACTTC
D gene: TRBD1; V gene: TRBV10-1; J gene: TRBJ2-2; clone size: NA; CDR3 protein: CASSGRTGGNTGELFF; CDR3 DNA: TGCGCCAGCAGTGGGCGGACAGGGGGCAACACCGGGGAGCTGTTTTTT
D gene: NA; V gene: TRBV14; J gene: TRBJ1-1; clone size: once; CDR3 protein: CASSQDGTPNTEAFF; CDR3 DNA: TGTGCCAGCAGCCAAGATGGGACACCGAACACTGAAGCTTTCTTT
D gene: TRBD1; V gene: TRBV3-1/TRBV3-2; J gene: TRBJ2-7; clone size: NA; CDR3 protein: CASSHRKTGQGGYEQYF; CDR3 DNA: TGTGCCAGCAGCCATAGGAAAACGGGACAGGGTGGTTACGAGCAGTACTTC
D gene: NA; V gene: TRBV5-4; J gene: TRBJ1-6; clone size: NA; CDR3 protein: CASSFGAPYNSPLHF; CDR3 DNA: TGTGCCAGCAGCTTCGGAGCCCCCTATAATTCACCCCTCCACTTT
D gene: NA; V gene: TRBV19; J gene: TRBJ1-1; clone size: NA; CDR3 protein: CASSRVGLEAFF; CDR3 DNA: TGTGCCAGTAGTAGGGTGGGACTTGAAGCTTTCTTT
D gene: NA; V gene: TRBV10-3; J gene: TRBJ2-3; clone size: once; CDR3 protein: CAAKGVGVSSTDTQYF; CDR3 DNA: TGTGCCGCCAAGGGGGTAGGCGTTTCTAGCACAGATACGCAGTATTTT
D gene: NA; V gene: TRBV19; J gene: TRBJ1-1; clone size: NA; CDR3 protein: CASSTRERVRTEAFF; CDR3 DNA: TGTGCCAGTAGTACCCGGGAGAGAGTACGGACTGAAGCTTTCTTT
D gene: NA; V gene: TRBV9; J gene: TRBJ2-5; clone size: NA; CDR3 protein: CASSVGSGNQETQYF; CDR3 DNA: TGTGCCAGCAGCGTAGGATCAGGGAACCAAGAGACCCAGTACTTC
D gene: NA; V gene: TRBV12-3/TRBV12-4; J gene: TRBJ1-2; clone size: NA; CDR3 protein: CASSRTDNYGYTF; CDR3 DNA: TGTGCCAGCAGCCGGACAGATAACTATGGCTACACCTTC
D gene: TRBD1; V gene: TRBV5-1; J gene: TRBJ1-5; clone size: NA; CDR3 protein: CASSSGQGNSNQPQHF; CDR3 DNA: TGCGCCAGCAGCTCCGGACAGGGGAATAGCAATCAGCCCCAGCATTTT
D gene: NA; V gene: TRBV6-1; J gene: TRBJ1-6; clone size: NA; CDR3 protein: CASSETTVSNSPLHF; CDR3 DNA: TGTGCCAGCAGTGAAACCACCGTTAGTAATTCACCCCTCCACTTT
D gene: NA; V gene: TRBV18; J gene: TRBJ2-2; clone size: NA; CDR3 protein: CASSPRQFSSTGELFF; CDR3 DNA: TGTGCCAGCTCACCGAGGCAGTTCTCCTCAACCGGGGAGCTGTTTTTT